The rows below give T cell receptor beta chains drawn from one sample of a study of post-analysis software for immune sequencing data. Each CDR3 protein is one row after TCRdb ran MiXCR on the PCR reads. The repertoire holds around 710,000 distinct CDR3 sequences, with just over 45% as singletons. The sequenced sample was blood. These receptor sequences come from a girl aged 5-17 years with multiple sclerosis. The CDR3 runs from the conserved cysteine through the conserved F or W. The D gene is left open where the match is weak. Not all rows give a size; the values are once, few, many and, for expanded clones, a class.

clone_size	j_call	d_call	v_call	cdr3_length	cdr3_nt	cdr3_aa
NA	TRBJ2-1	NA	TRBV28	14	TGTGCCAGCAGTTCAGGGGATTCCCACAATGAGCAGTTCTTC	CASSSGDSHNEQFF
few	TRBJ2-7	NA	TRBV10-3	13	TGTGCCATCGGGGAGGGGGACTCCTACGAGCAGTACTTC	CAIGEGDSYEQYF
few	TRBJ2-1	TRBD1	TRBV28	17	TGTGCCAGCAGTTTATCTCCGGACAGGGGGGTATACAATGAGCAGTTCTTC	CASSLSPDRGVYNEQFF
NA	TRBJ1-2	NA	TRBV28	13	TGTGCCAGCAGGAAGGCGGGGGCTAGCGGCTACACCTTC	CASRKAGASGYTF
many	TRBJ1-2	NA	TRBV6-2/TRBV6-3	16	TGTGCCAGCAGTTCCGCGCCGAGGGAACCCCCCTATGGCTACACCTTC	CASSSAPREPPYGYTF
few	TRBJ2-7	NA	TRBV10-3	12	TGTGCCATCGGTCCGGATCCCTACGAGCAGTACTTC	CAIGPDPYEQYF
NA	TRBJ2-5	NA	TRBV3-1	15	TGTGCCAGCAGCCAAGATGGGGACTACCAAGAGACCCAGTACTTC	CASSQDGDYQETQYF
NA	TRBJ2-7	TRBD2	TRBV4-1	17	TGCGCCAGCAGCCAAGATGAGGGACTAGCGGGCTCCTACGAGCAGTACTTC	CASSQDEGLAGSYEQYF
NA	TRBJ1-5	NA	TRBV30	13	TGTGCCTGGAGTGTAGGGGACGGTCAGCCCCAGCATTTT	CAWSVGDGQPQHF
once	TRBJ2-5	NA	TRBV12-3/TRBV12-4	13	TGTGCCAGCAGTTTCGGCGTGACCCGGGAGCAGTACTTC	CASSFGVTREQYF
NA	TRBJ1-1	TRBD1	TRBV12-3/TRBV12-4	16	TGTGCCAGCAGTCCCGGACAGGGAGCCGGGAGGACTGAAGCTTTCTTT	CASSPGQGAGRTEAFF
NA	TRBJ1-2	TRBD1	TRBV20-1	15	TGCAGTGCTAGCAAGAACCGGGACAGTCTTTATGGCTACACCTTC	CSASKNRDSLYGYTF
many	TRBJ2-7	NA	TRBV5-1	14	TGTGCCAGCAGCTTAGCCGGCACTACCTACGAGCAGTACTTC	CASSLAGTTYEQYF
NA	TRBJ2-1	TRBD2	TRBV7-9	14	TGTGCCAGCAGCGGGACTAGCGGGAGTCCCGAGCAGTTCTTC	CASSGTSGSPEQFF
NA	TRBJ2-5	TRBD1	TRBV25-1	16	TGTGCCAGCAGTGTACATGTCCCGGGACAGGGTGGGACCCAGTACTTC	CASSVHVPGQGGTQYF
NA	TRBJ1-2	NA	TRBV28	14	TGTGCCAGCAGCCCCACATGGGAGCAGAATGGCTACACCTTC	CASSPTWEQNGYTF
NA	TRBJ2-5	NA	TRBV20-1	12	TGCAGTGCTATGGGCCCCCAAGAGACCCAGTACTTC	CSAMGPQETQYF
NA	TRBJ2-7	TRBD2	TRBV20-1	14	TGCAGTGCTACCCGACTAGCGGGATCCCACGAGCAGTACTTC	CSATRLAGSHEQYF
NA	TRBJ2-1	TRBD2	TRBV29-1	13	TGCAGCGGTTCCGCGGGAGGTGGAAATGAGCAGTTCTTC	CSGSAGGGNEQFF
NA	TRBJ2-7	NA	TRBV7-8	15	TGTGCCAGCAGCTCCCGGGACTTACCCTCCTACGAGCAGTACTTC	CASSSRDLPSYEQYF
few	TRBJ1-1	NA	TRBV7-9	13	TGTGCCAGCAGCCCCTACCCCCACACTGAAGCTTTCTTT	CASSPYPHTEAFF
NA	TRBJ2-7	NA	TRBV6-5	11	TGTGCCAGCAGCGACGTATATGAGCAGTACTTC	CASSDVYEQYF
NA	TRBJ2-7	TRBD2	TRBV5-1	16	TGCGCCAGCAGCCCTCTAGGGACTAGCGGGATCTACGAGCAGTACTTC	CASSPLGTSGIYEQYF
NA	TRBJ1-2	NA	TRBV12-3/TRBV12-4	16	TGTGCCAGCAGTTTTATGGCCCTGGACACTGTCGGGGGCTACACCTTC	CASSFMALDTVGGYTF
once	TRBJ2-3	TRBD2	TRBV5-6	18	TGTGCCAGCAGCTTGGTCGGACTAGCGGGACGGGGCACAGATACGCAGTATTTT	CASSLVGLAGRGTDTQYF
NA	TRBJ1-6	NA	TRBV7-8	12	TGTGCCAGCAGCCGGGGGAATTCACCCCTCCACTTT	CASSRGNSPLHF
few	TRBJ2-5	NA	TRBV20-1	12	TGCAGTGCCCCGACCTTTGAGGAGACCCAGTACTTC	CSAPTFEETQYF
NA	TRBJ2-1	TRBD2	TRBV10-1	15	TGCGCCAGCAGTGATGAGCGGGGGCCCTACAATGAGCAGTTCTTC	CASSDERGPYNEQFF
few	TRBJ2-4	NA	TRBV5-1	14	TGCGCCAGCAGCTTGGGAGGGCCGGGCTACAAGCAGTACTTC	CASSLGGPGYKQYF
NA	TRBJ2-5	TRBD1	TRBV7-6	17	TGTGCCAGCAGCAAAGGACAGGTAGTCCGTAGCTCGGAGACCCAGTACTTC	CASSKGQVVRSSETQYF
NA	TRBJ2-1	NA	TRBV27	13	TGTGCCAGCAGTTTAATGGGAGTCAATGAGCAGTTCTTC	CASSLMGVNEQFF
NA	TRBJ1-2	TRBD1	TRBV6-5	14	TGTGCCAGCAGGGAGGGACAGGGGGCCTTTGGCTACACCTTC	CASREGQGAFGYTF
NA	TRBJ1-2	TRBD1	TRBV25-1	15	TGTGCCAGCAGTGACCATGGGACAGGGGGCACTGGCTACACCTTC	CASSDHGTGGTGYTF
NA	TRBJ1-6	TRBD1	TRBV30	15	TGTGCCTGGAGGGGACAGGGGGCTGGGAATTCACCCCTCCACTTT	CAWRGQGAGNSPLHF
few	TRBJ2-7	TRBD2	TRBV6-6	17	TGTGCCAGCAGTCCCAGGGGTACGGGACTAGCGAGCTACGAGCAGTACTTC	CASSPRGTGLASYEQYF
NA	TRBJ1-4	TRBD1	TRBV9	15	TGTGCCAGCAGCTCAGCTGGGACAGGGAATGAAAAACTGTTTTTT	CASSSAGTGNEKLFF
NA	TRBJ2-1	NA	TRBV7-9	15	TGTGCCAGCAGCTTAGCCCAGGGTACCTACAATGAGCAGTTCTTC	CASSLAQGTYNEQFF
NA	TRBJ2-7	NA	TRBV9	15	TGTGCCAGCAGCGTAGAGGGTAGCGCATACAATGAGCAGTACTTC	CASSVEGSAYNEQYF
few	TRBJ2-5	NA	TRBV7-9	18	TGTGCCAGCAGCTCTACCGACCACAGGGAAGACTGGGATGAGACCCAGTACTTC	CASSSTDHREDWDETQYF
few	TRBJ2-6	NA	TRBV13	17	TGTGCCAGCAGCTTAGCTGGCGATGTCTCTGGGGCCAACGTCCTGACTTTC	CASSLAGDVSGANVLTF
NA	TRBJ2-7	NA	TRBV27	15	TGTGCCAGCAGTTCCCAGGACACATACTCCTACGAGCAGTACTTC	CASSSQDTYSYEQYF
few	TRBJ2-3	NA	TRBV29-1	15	TGCAACCCCTGGGGCTCACGGAAGTACACAGATACGCAGTATTTT	CNPWGSRKYTDTQYF
NA	TRBJ2-1	TRBD2	TRBV4-1	17	TGCGCCAGCAGCCAAGAACCGCCGGCGGGGGGACGGAATGAGCAGTTCTTC	CASSQEPPAGGRNEQFF
NA	TRBJ2-7	NA	TRBV9	15	TGTGCCAGCAGCGTAGGGGCTGTAGGGGATTACGAGCAGTACTTC	CASSVGAVGDYEQYF
NA	TRBJ2-3	NA	TRBV29-1	11	TGCAGCGTGGTAGCGGAAGATACGCAGTATTTT	CSVVAEDTQYF
NA	TRBJ1-1	TRBD1	TRBV14	15	TGTGCCAGCAGCCAGGAGGGCCAAGGGACAGCAGAAGCTTTCTTT	CASSQEGQGTAEAFF